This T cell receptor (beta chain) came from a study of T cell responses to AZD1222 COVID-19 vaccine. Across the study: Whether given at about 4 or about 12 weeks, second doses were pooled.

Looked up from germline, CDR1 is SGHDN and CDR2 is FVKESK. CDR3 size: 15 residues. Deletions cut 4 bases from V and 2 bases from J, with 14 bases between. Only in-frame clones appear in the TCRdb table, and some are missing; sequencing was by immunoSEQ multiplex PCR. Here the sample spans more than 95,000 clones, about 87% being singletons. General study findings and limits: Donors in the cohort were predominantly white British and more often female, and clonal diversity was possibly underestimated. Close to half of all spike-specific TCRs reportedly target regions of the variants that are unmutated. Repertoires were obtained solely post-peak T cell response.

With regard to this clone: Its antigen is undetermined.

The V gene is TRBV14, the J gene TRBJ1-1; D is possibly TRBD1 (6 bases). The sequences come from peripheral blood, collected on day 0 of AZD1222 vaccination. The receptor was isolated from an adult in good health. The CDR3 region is CASSRAGTPNTEAFF. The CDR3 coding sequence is TGTGCCAGCAGCCGAGCCGGGACACCTAACACTGAAGCTTTCTTT.